This T cell receptor (beta chain) was captured by sequencing in a study of control samples from healthy donors and cancer patients. The method was immunoSEQ multiplex PCR; TCRdb's version includes in-frame clones alone and lacks a portion of them. This sample has 130,000 or so clones, with about 95% found just once. This clone was counted a single time. The CDR3 has 12 amino acids. With 1 base removed from V and 6 bases from J, the gap between germline ends came to 7 bases. CDR1 and CDR2 (germline): SGHRS, YFSETQ. This rearrangement joins TRBV5-1 to TRBJ1-1; no reliable D call. Source material: PBMCs. The sequence came from a man aged 60 to 75 with colorectal cancer. The CDR3: CASSLPAPEAFF. CDR3 in DNA: TGCGCCAGCAGCTTGCCAGCCCCTGAAGCTTTCTTT. Drawing the rest from reference TRBV5-1 and TRBJ1-1, the complete variable domain is KAGVTQTPRYLIKTRGQQVTLSCSPISGHRSVSWYQQTPGQGLQFLFEYFSETQRNKGNFPGRFSGRQFSNSRSEMNVSTLELGDSALYLCASSLPAPEAFFGQGTRLTVV.